The 16 T cell receptor beta chains reported below all come from one sample, sequenced in a study of cytomegalovirus exposure and HLA in healthy donors. The method was immunoSEQ multiplex PCR; TCRdb's version includes in-frame clones alone and lacks a portion of them. Counted here are tens of thousands of clones, approximately 94% occurring once; the ten biggest clones make up about 2.1%. Sequenced sample: PBMCs. These receptors came from a woman aged 18-30 years in good health and CMV-seropositive.

The chain links TRBV5-6 to TRBJ2-3, with 8 nucleotides matching TRBD2. The CDR3 is 14 residues long. CDR1 is SGHDT, CDR2 YYEEEE, per germline. Germline trimming cut 1 base from V and 5 bases from J; bases unmatched to any gene: 3. The CDR3 nucleotides read TGTGCCAGCAGCTTGCCGAGCGGGGGAGATACGCAGTATTTT. It is translated as CASSLPSGGDTQYF.

This clone was observed a few times. This CDR3 is CASSLEGLETQYF. DNA of the CDR3: TGCGCCAGCAGCTTGGAGGGGTTGGAGACCCAGTACTTC. The genes are TRBV5-1 and TRBJ2-5; tentatively, D is TRBD1 (5 bases). The CDR3 has 13 amino acids. V gave up 0 bases and J gave up 5 bases, with 8 bases separating them. Germline values: CDR1 SGHRS, CDR2 YFSETQ.

This chain uses TRBV2 with TRBJ2-7, with a possible D match to TRBD1 (6 bases). The CDR3 is 13 residues long. CDR1 and CDR2 (germline): SNHLY, FYNNEI. V shed 9 bases and J shed 1 base, with 13 bases lying between them. The CDR3 loop reads CASRRDTSYEQYF. CDR3 in DNA: TGTGCCAGTCGCCGGGACACTTCCTACGAGCAGTACTTC.

The chain couples TRBV7-2 to TRBJ1-6; 8 bases align to TRBD1. In germline, CDR1 is SGHTA, CDR2 FQGNSA. The J segment lost 10 bases and the V segment lost 1 base, leaving 3 bases of the junction unmatched. This CDR3 has 14 residues. For the CDR3, the DNA is TGTGCCAGCAGCTTAGGGGACAGGCCATCACCCCTCCACTTT. Its translation: CASSLGDRPSPLHF.

The V gene is TRBV7-2, the J gene TRBJ1-4; maybe TRBD1 (6 bases). The germline gives CDR1 SGHTA, CDR2 FQGNSA. Trimming took off 3 bases at V and 0 bases at J, with 20 bases between the two ends. The CDR3 contains 19 residues. As DNA, the CDR3 is TGTGCCAGCAGCTTGGTTCCGGCAGGGGTCTATGCAACTAATGAAAAACTGTTTTTT. Encoded protein: CASSLVPAGVYATNEKLFF.

The chain combines TRBV7-2 with TRBJ2-7; D is possibly TRBD1 (6 bases). This CDR3 is built from 15 residues. V was trimmed by 1 base and J by 5 bases, leaving 15 bases between them. Looked up from germline, CDR1 is SGHTA and CDR2 is FQGNSA. The CDR3 DNA reads as TGTGCCAGCAGCTTAGGTATTTTAGGGGGTCACGAGCAGTACTTC. Its protein is CASSLGILGGHEQYF.

V is TRBV7-9 and J is TRBJ2-7; 7 bases match TRBD1. The length of the CDR3 is 13 residues. With 4 bases clipped from V and 4 bases from J, the junction kept 4 bases outside the gene matches. CDR1 is SEHNR, CDR2 FQNEAQ, per germline (reference sequence). Written as DNA, the CDR3 is TGTGCCAGCAGCTCGGGACAGAGTTACGAGCAGTACTTC. Protein: CASSSGQSYEQYF.

This rearrangement joins TRBV29-1 to TRBJ2-1; no reliable D call. This CDR3 has 13 residues. The germline V gene has CDR1 SQVTM and CDR2 ANQGSEA. Deletions cut 3 bases from V and 5 bases from J, with 11 bases between. CDR3 nucleotide sequence: TGCAGCGTTGAGAGGCAGTCTAACAATGAGCAGTTCTTC. It yields the protein CSVERQSNNEQFF.

This clone was recorded only once. The genes are TRBV21-1 and TRBJ1-4; whether TRBD1, the table's D call, matches the DNA was not checked. TRBV21-1 constitutes a pseudogene. The CDR3 loop spans 15 amino acids. The CDR3 loop is CASSSHRGRSEKLFF. In DNA form, the CDR3 reads TGTGCCAGCAGCTCCCACAGGGGGCGCAGCGAAAAACTGTTTTTT.

This rearrangement joins TRBV19 to TRBJ1-2, with no clear D. Trimming removed 3 bases from V and 4 bases from J, with 15 bases in between. Germline assignment: CDR1 LNHDA and CDR2 SQIVND (reference sequence). The CDR3 runs to 15 residues. The CDR3 loop is CASSILGGSGYGYTF. CDR3 coding DNA: TGTGCCAGTAGTATCTTGGGAGGGAGCGGCTATGGCTACACCTTC. The full variable domain, completed using reference TRBV19 and TRBJ1-2, is DGGITQSPKYLFRKEGQNVTLSCEQNLNHDAMYWYRQDPGQGLRLIYYSQIVNDFQKGDIAEGYSVSREKKESFPLTVTSAQKNPTAFYLCASSILGGSGYGYTFGSGTRLTVV.

This clone was found once. The chain carries TRBV12-5 and TRBJ2-5; 11 positions match TRBD2. Germline loops: CDR1 LGHNT, CDR2 FRNRAP. The CDR3 covers 14 residues. J lost 6 bases, V lost 7 bases, and 7 bases had no gene match. This chain's CDR3 is CASALAGGLKTQYF. The CDR3 bases are TGTGCTAGTGCCTTAGCGGGAGGGCTAAAGACCCAGTACTTC.

Here the CDR3 reads CASRLVGVPSGRYSEQFF. CDR3 DNA: TGTGCAAGTCGCTTAGTAGGGGTCCCTAGCGGGAGATACAGTGAGCAGTTCTTC. The V and J genes are TRBV12-2 and TRBJ2-1; the table assigns TRBD2, which was not confirmed against the DNA. TRBV12-2 constitutes a pseudogene. The CDR3 length is 18 residues.

V usage is TRBV14 and J usage is TRBJ1-1, with 9 bases aligning to TRBD1. V shed 3 bases and J 3 bases; nucleotides not matched to a gene: 5. CDR3 size: 15 residues. In germline, CDR1 is SGHDN, CDR2 FVKESK. The CDR3 DNA is TGTGCCAGCAGCCACGACACAGGGGGCTACACTGAAGCTTTCTTT. This translates into CASSHDTGGYTEAFF. Full variable domain (remainder filled in from reference TRBV14 and TRBJ1-1): EAGVTQFPSHSVIEKGQTVTLRCDPISGHDNLYWYRRVMGKEIKFLLHFVKESKQDESGMPNNRFLAERTGGTYSTLKVQPAELEDSGVYFCASSHDTGGYTEAFFGQGTRLTVV.

The V and J genes are TRBV21-1 and TRBJ1-3; the D call TRBD1 from the table was never checked on the DNA. TRBV21-1 is a listed pseudogene. The CDR3 has 15 amino acids. The CDR3 DNA is TGTGCCAGCACGGGACAGGGGGCTTTTGGAAACACCATATATTTT. This encodes CASTGQGAFGNTIYF.

The genes are TRBV27 and TRBJ2-3, with D tentatively TRBD2 (6 bases). V was cut by 5 bases and J by 4 bases, with 19 bases left in between. Germline V CDR1 and CDR2: MNHEY, SMNVEV (reference sequence). The CDR3 sequence is 16 residues long. The CDR3 here is CASSLTGEASADTQYF. The DNA of the CDR3 is TGTGCCAGCAGTCTCACGGGAGAAGCTAGCGCAGATACGCAGTATTTT.

This sequence joins TRBV30 and TRBJ2-3; 9 bases are a match to TRBD2. V lost 5 bases to trimming and J lost 7 bases; unmatched junction nucleotides: 10. The CDR3 extends over 14 amino acids. Germline V gene sequence: CDR1 GTSNPN, CDR2 SVGIG (reference sequence). The CDR3: CAWGEGLAWNTQYF. The CDR3 nucleotides read TGTGCCTGGGGTGAGGGACTAGCTTGGAATACGCAGTATTTT.